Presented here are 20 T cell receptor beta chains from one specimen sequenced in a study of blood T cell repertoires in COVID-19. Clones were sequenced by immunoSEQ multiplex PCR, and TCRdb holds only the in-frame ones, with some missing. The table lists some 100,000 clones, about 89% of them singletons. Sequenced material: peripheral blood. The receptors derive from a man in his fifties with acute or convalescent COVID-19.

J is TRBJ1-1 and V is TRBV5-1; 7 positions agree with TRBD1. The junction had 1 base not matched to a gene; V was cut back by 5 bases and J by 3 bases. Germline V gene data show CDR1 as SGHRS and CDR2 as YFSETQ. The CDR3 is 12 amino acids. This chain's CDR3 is CASRTGDTEAFF. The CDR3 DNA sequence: TGCGCCAGCAGAACAGGGGACACTGAAGCTTTCTTT.

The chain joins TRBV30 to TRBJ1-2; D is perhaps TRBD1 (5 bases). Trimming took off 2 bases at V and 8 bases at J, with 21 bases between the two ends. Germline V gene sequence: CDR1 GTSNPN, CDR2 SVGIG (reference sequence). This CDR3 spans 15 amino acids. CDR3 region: CAWSYPDRGVGGYTF. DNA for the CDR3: TGTGCCTGGAGTTACCCCGACCGGGGGGTTGGGGGCTACACCTTC.

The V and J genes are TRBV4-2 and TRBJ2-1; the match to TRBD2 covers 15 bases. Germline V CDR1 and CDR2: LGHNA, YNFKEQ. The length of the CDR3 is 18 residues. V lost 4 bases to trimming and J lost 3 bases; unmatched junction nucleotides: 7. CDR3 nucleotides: TGTGCCAGCAGCCCAAAAGGACTAGCGGGAGGGGGCTACAATGAGCAGTTCTTC. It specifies CASSPKGLAGGGYNEQFF.

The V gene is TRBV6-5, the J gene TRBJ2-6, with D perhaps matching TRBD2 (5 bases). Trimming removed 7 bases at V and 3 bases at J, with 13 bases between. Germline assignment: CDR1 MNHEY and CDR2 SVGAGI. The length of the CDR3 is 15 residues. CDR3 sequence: CASKSIGGGANVLTF. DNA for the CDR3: TGTGCCAGCAAATCGATAGGAGGTGGGGCCAACGTCCTGACTTTC.

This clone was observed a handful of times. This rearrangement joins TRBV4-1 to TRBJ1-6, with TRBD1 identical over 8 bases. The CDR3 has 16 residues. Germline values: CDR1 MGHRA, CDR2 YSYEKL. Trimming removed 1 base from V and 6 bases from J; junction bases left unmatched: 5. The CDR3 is CASSQGTDRVNSPLHF. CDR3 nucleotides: TGCGCCAGCAGCCAAGGAACGGACAGGGTTAATTCACCCCTCCACTTT.

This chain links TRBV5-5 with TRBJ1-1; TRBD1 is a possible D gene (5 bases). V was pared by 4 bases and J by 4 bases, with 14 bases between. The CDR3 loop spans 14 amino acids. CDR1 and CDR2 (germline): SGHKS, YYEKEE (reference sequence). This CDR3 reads CASSRNRPLTEAFF. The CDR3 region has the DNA TGTGCCAGCAGCCGGAACAGGCCCCTCACTGAAGCTTTCTTT. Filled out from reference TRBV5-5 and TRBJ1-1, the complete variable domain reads DAGVTQSPTHLIKTRGQQVTLRCSPISGHKSVSWYQQVLGQGPQFIFQYYEKEERGRGNFPDRFSARQFPNYSSELNVNALLLGDSALYLCASSRNRPLTEAFFGQGTRLTVV.

The CDR3 region has the DNA TGTGCCAGCAGTGAAAGGGCTAGCGGGAGAAATGAGCAGTTCTTC. It specifies CASSERASGRNEQFF. The V gene is TRBV6-1, the J gene TRBJ2-1; TRBD2 matches 10 bases. The CDR3 has 15 amino acids. Germline V lookup: CDR1 MNHNS, CDR2 SASEGT. V lost 2 bases, J lost 7 bases, and 5 bases stayed unmatched.

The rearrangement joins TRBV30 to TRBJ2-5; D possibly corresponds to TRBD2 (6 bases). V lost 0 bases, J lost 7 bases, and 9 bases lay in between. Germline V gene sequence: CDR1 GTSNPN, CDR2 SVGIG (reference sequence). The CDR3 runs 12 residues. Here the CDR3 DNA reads TGTGCCTGGAGTGTAGCGGGTGGGACCCAGTACTTC. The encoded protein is CAWSVAGGTQYF.

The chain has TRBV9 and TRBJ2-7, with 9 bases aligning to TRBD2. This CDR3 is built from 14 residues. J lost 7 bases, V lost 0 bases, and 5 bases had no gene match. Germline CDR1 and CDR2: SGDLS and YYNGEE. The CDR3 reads CASSVVAGVGEQYF. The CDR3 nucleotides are TGTGCCAGCAGCGTAGTAGCGGGAGTTGGGGAGCAGTACTTC. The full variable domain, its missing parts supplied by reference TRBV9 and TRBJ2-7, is DSGVTQTPKHLITATGQRVTLRCSPRSGDLSVYWYQQSLDQGLQFLIQYYNGEERAKGNILERFSAQQFPDLHSELNLSSLELGDSALYFCASSVVAGVGEQYFGPGTRLTVT.

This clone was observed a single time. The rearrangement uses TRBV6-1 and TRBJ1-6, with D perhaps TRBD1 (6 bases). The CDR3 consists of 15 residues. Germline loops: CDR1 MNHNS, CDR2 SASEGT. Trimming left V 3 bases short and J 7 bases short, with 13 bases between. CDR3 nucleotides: TGTGCCAGCAGTGAGCACGGGGGGCAGAATTCACCCCTCCACTTT. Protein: CASSEHGGQNSPLHF.

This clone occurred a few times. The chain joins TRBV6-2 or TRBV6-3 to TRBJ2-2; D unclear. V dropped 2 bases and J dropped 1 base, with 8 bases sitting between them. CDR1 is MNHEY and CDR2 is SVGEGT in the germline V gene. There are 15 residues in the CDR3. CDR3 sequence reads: CASSYTMGNTGELFF. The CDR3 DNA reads TGTGCCAGCAGTTACACTATGGGGAACACCGGGGAGCTGTTTTTT.

DNA for the CDR3: TGTGCCACCTTAGGACAGGGGAACACTGAAGCTTTCTTT. Its translation: CATLGQGNTEAFF. The chain carries TRBV15 and TRBJ1-1, with 8 bases fitting TRBD1. J gave up 1 base and V 8 bases, and 3 bases lay outside the gene matches. The CDR3 loop spans 13 amino acids. The germline gives CDR1 LNHNV, CDR2 YYDKDF (reference sequence). Supplemented by reference TRBV15 and TRBJ1-1, the full variable domain reads DAMVIQNPRYQVTQFGKPVTLSCSQTLNHNVMYWYQQKSSQAPKLLFHYYDKDFNNEADTPDNFQSRRPNTSFCFLDIRSPGLGDTAMYLCATLGQGNTEAFFGQGTRLTVV.

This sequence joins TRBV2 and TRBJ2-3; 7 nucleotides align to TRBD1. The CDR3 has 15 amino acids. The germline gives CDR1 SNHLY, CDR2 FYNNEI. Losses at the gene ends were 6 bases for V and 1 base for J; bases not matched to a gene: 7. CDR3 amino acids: CASSRQGEGTDTQYF. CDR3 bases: TGTGCCAGCAGCCGACAGGGAGAGGGCACAGATACGCAGTATTTT.

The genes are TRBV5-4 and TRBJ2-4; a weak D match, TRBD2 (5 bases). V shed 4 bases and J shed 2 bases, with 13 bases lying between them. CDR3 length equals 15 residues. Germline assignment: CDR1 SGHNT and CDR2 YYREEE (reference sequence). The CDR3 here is CASSPDGKPKNIQYF. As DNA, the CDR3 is TGTGCCAGCAGCCCGGACGGGAAGCCCAAAAACATTCAGTACTTC. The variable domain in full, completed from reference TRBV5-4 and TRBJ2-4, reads ETGVTQSPTHLIKTRGQQVTLRCSSQSGHNTVSWYQQALGQGPQFIFQYYREEENGRGNFPPRFSGLQFPNYSSELNVNALELDDSALYLCASSPDGKPKNIQYFGAGTRLSVL.

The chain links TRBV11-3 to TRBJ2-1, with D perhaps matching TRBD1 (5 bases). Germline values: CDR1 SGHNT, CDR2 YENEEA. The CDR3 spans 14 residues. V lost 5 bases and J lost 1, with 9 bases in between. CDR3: CASSTQGSYNEQFF. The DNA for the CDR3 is TGTGCCAGCAGCACGCAGGGTTCCTACAATGAGCAGTTCTTC.

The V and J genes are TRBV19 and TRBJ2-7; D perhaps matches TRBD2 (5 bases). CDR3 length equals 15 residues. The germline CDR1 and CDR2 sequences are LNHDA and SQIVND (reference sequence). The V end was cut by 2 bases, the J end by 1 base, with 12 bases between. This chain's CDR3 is CASSILLGGSYEQYF. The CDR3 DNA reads TGTGCCAGTAGTATACTCCTAGGCGGGTCCTACGAGCAGTACTTC. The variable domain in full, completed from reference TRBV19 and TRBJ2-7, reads DGGITQSPKYLFRKEGQNVTLSCEQNLNHDAMYWYRQDPGQGLRLIYYSQIVNDFQKGDIAEGYSVSREKKESFPLTVTSAQKNPTAFYLCASSILLGGSYEQYFGPGTRLTVT.

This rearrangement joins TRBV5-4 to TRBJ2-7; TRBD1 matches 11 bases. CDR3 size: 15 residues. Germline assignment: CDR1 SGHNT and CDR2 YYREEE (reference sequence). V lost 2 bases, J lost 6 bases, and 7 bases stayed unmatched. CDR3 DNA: TGTGCCAGCAGCTTCCGGGACAGGGGGTTAGGCGAGCAGTACTTC. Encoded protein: CASSFRDRGLGEQYF.

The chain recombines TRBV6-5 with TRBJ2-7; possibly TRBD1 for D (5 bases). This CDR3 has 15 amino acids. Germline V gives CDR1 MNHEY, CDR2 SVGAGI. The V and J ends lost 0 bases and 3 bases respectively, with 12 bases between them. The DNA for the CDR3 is TGTGCCAGCAGTTACTCGTTTAGGGGCGTCTACGAGCAGTACTTC. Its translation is CASSYSFRGVYEQYF.

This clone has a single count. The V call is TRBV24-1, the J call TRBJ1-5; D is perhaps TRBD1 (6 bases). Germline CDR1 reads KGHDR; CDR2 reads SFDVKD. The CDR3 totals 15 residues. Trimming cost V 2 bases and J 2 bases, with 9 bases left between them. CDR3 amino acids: CATSDSQGRNQPQHF. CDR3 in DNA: TGTGCCACCAGTGATTCACAGGGCCGCAATCAGCCCCAGCATTTT.

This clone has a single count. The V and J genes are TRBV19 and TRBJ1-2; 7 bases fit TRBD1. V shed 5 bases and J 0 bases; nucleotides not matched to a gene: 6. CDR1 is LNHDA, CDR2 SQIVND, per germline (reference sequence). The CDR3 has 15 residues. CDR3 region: CASSLRQGANYGYTF. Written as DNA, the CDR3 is TGTGCCAGTAGTTTGCGACAGGGCGCTAACTATGGCTACACCTTC.